The T cell receptor beta chain described here comes from a study of T cell responses to AZD1222 COVID-19 vaccine. This CDR3 has 13 amino acids. V lost 5 bases, J lost 6 bases, and 13 bases lay in between. From germline, CDR1 is SGHTA and CDR2 FQGTGA. Notes on the study in general: Breadth and depth of Spike-specific TCRs rose after two AZD1222 doses. Epitopes outside B.1.351 and B.1.1.7 mutated regions reportedly drew nearly half of spike TCRs. Spike as a whole was targeted by vaccine-associated CD4 TCRs, dominant at 160-218 and 743-854.

Sequencing was performed with immunoSEQ multiplex PCR; in TCRdb, only in-frame clones are kept and a portion is missing. The sample shows 200,000 to 250,000 clones, just over 90% of them seen only once. On this clone itself: The antigen is not known.

This clonotype was sampled from an adult in good health. The chain has TRBV7-3 and TRBJ1-1; possibly TRBD1 for D (5 bases). The starting material was peripheral blood, obtained on day 0 of MenACWY control vaccination. This CDR3 reads CASSPQGVAEAFF. The CDR3 DNA follows: TGTGCCAGCAGCCCCCAGGGCGTCGCTGAAGCTTTCTTT.